The T cell receptor beta chain under discussion was sequenced for a study of post-analysis software for immune sequencing data (dated by TCRdb to between 2015 and 2016). Background on the whole study: Disease courses on record covered relapsing-remitting, secondary progressive and progressive-relapsing multiple sclerosis, though some patients had no subtype annotation. The patient repertoires were compared against around eleven previously published healthy control repertoires obtained from donors aged about 6 to 28 years. A subset of samples was prepared in parallel using single-end sample barcoding, then pooled and co-amplified after Illumina adapter ligation. Study-wide findings and limitations: Strong co-clustering of samples prepared in the same batch was shown by direct clustering with F measure, prompting a batch-effect correction. The control group was slightly older than the multiple sclerosis patient group. Significantly lower normalized Chao1 diversity was found in multiple sclerosis patients than in controls, suggesting substantial peripheral T-cell clonal expansion. About five TRBV segments, including TRBV5-6, TRBV5-1 and TRBV20-1, were significantly more frequent in patients than controls.

This clonotype was found a few times. Its specific antigen is unknown. No per-base quality is available; no much larger clone lies one base away. Counted from cysteine to phenylalanine, this CDR3 has 13 amino acids. The only DNA kept is the CDR3, 39 bases in frame from the first base. V loses 2 bases of germline sequence and J loses 4 bases, and the interval between the two ends is 8 bases. CDR1 is given as MNHEY and CDR2 as SVGAGI, both from the germline V gene. TCR beta repertoires were profiled from peripheral blood of some 13 young patients with multiple sclerosis to demonstrate the VDJtools post-analysis software. The patients with multiple sclerosis were children and adolescents between about 6 and 17 years of age. To prepare the library, PCR was applied. Data came from an Illumina HiSeq 2500. To reduce PCR and sequencing biases, unique molecular identifiers were built into the TCR beta cDNA libraries. Every 1 to 10 million input T cells yielded approximately 500,000 cDNA molecules, meaning each molecule approximated one T cell. The patient libraries were prepared and sequenced using the same protocol as the earlier healthy control dataset. Samples belonging to the same batch were prepared together, multiplexed and sequenced on a shared HiSeq lane. The study's own analysis went as follows. MIGEC handled the raw barcoded reads, throwing out single-read molecular identifier groups before consensus assembly and CDR3 extraction. Clonotype tables were post-analysed with VDJtools, and diversity was normalized by down-sampling all datasets to the smallest sample size. To correct batch-related cross-sample contamination, repertoire overlap clustering matched CDR3 amino acid sequences but not nucleotide sequences. The public sequencing data were trimmed at Q25 with fastp and processed into clonotypes with MiXCR by TCRdb, which kept only in-frame beta chains. Identical CDR3 proteins give one entry, which carries the most common genes and DNA. TCRdb's processing, not the authors', yielded these V and J calls. The sample contains 550,000 to 700,000 distinct CDR3 sequences, about 44% of them found a single time. Of the sample, around 1.7% falls within the top ten clones.

The sequence came from a girl aged 10-17 years with multiple sclerosis. The sequenced material came from blood. The chain is encoded by TRBV6-5 joined to TRBJ2-5; the D gene identity is not certain. Here the CDR3 is given as CASSYTQAETQYF. The DNA sequence reads TGTGCCAGCAGTTACACCCAGGCAGAGACCCAGTACTTC.